What follows are 20 T cell receptor beta chains derived from one specimen sequenced in a study of PD-1 blockade in classical Hodgkin lymphoma. Brentuximab vedotin exposure varied among the patients, all of whom had relapsed after autologous stem cell transplantation. Assay used: immunoSEQ multiplex PCR; TCRdb lists only in-frame clones, some missing. The sample lists around 65,000 clones; roughly nine tenths were seen once. This specimen was peripheral blood mononuclear cells (PBMCs), taken at baseline. These receptors all stem from a human donor with classical Hodgkin lymphoma.

The rearrangement joins TRBV6-6 to TRBJ2-5; the D gene is possibly TRBD1 (5 bases). Trimming shortened V by 5 bases and J by 5 bases, and 12 bases separated the two germline ends. The CDR3 totals 13 residues. Germline V lookup: CDR1 MNHNY, CDR2 SVGAGI (reference sequence). CDR3 sequence (DNA): TGTGCCAGCAGTCGACAGCCTTCGGAGACCCAGTACTTC. Translating gives CASSRQPSETQYF.

Written as DNA, the CDR3 is TGTGCCAGCAGTTCCTTCGACAGGCACGAGCAGTACTTC. It encodes CASSSFDRHEQYF. The V and J genes are TRBV6-5 and TRBJ2-7, with D perhaps matching TRBD1 (6 bases). CDR3 size: 13 residues. Germline V gene data show CDR1 as MNHEY and CDR2 as SVGAGI. The V end was cut by 4 bases, the J end by 5 bases, with 12 bases between.

This clone has a single count. This chain links TRBV29-1 with TRBJ2-2; no clear D gene. Germline CDR1 is SQVTM and CDR2 is ANQGSEA. V lost 7 bases, J lost 1 base, and 16 bases lay in between. The CDR3 sequence is 15 residues long. CDR3 in amino acids: CSARTPSMNTGELFF. CDR3 nucleotide sequence: TGCAGCGCGCGGACGCCATCCATGAACACCGGGGAGCTGTTTTTT.

J is TRBJ2-1 and V is TRBV4-1; perhaps TRBD2 as D (8 bases). Trimming shortened V by 1 base and J by 4 bases, and 20 bases separated the two germline ends. The germline V gene encodes CDR1 MGHRA and CDR2 YSYEKL. This CDR3 has 18 amino acids. The CDR3 protein is CASSQAGGGQSSYNEQFF. As DNA, the CDR3 is TGCGCCAGCAGCCAAGCGGGGGGGGGACAGAGCTCTTACAATGAGCAGTTCTTC.

The V and J genes are TRBV16 and TRBJ2-1; 9 bases align to TRBD1. This CDR3 is built from 16 residues. The V gene's germline CDR1 is KGHSY and CDR2 FQNENV. The ends lost 4 bases at V and 6 bases at J; junction bases unmatched: 10. In nucleotides, the CDR3 is TGTGCCAGCAGCCCAAGGGACAGGGTTAGCTTCAATGAGCAGTTCTTC. As protein: CASSPRDRVSFNEQFF. The whole variable domain, filled in from reference TRBV16 and TRBJ2-1, reads GEEVAQTPKHLVRGEGQKAKLYCAPIKGHSYVFWYQQVLKNEFKFLISFQNENVFDETGMPKERFSAKCLPNSPCSLEIQATKLEDSAVYFCASSPRDRVSFNEQFFGPGTRLTVL.

This clone has just a few counts. This chain links TRBV1 with TRBJ1-5; the table's D call TRBD1 went unverified against the DNA. TRBV1 is a pseudogene segment. CDR3 size: 13 residues. CDR3 sequence reads: CTSSHHRQQPQHF. In nucleotides, the CDR3 is TGCACCAGCAGCCACCATCGACAGCAGCCCCAGCATTTT.

J is TRBJ2-1 and V is TRBV5-1, with a tentative D call TRBD1 (6 bases). The CDR3 covers 16 residues. The V gene lost 4 bases and the J gene lost 7 bases, with 21 bases spanning the gap. In germline, CDR1 is SGHRS, CDR2 YFSETQ. The CDR3 region is CASSAQGSRSVNEQFF. The CDR3 nucleotides are TGCGCCAGCAGCGCCCAGGGGTCCAGGTCGGTGAATGAGCAGTTCTTC.

This chain joins TRBV4-1 and TRBJ1-4; 8 nucleotides match TRBD1. The CDR3 sequence is 14 residues long. J gave up 8 bases and V 7 bases, and 9 bases lay outside the gene matches. The germline V gene has CDR1 MGHRA and CDR2 YSYEKL. This chain's CDR3 is CASKETGGREKLFF. CDR3 nucleotides: TGCGCCAGCAAGGAAACAGGGGGGAGGGAAAAACTGTTTTTT.

V gene TRBV7-9 combines with J gene TRBJ2-5, with TRBD2 identical over 9 bases. Germline V CDR1 and CDR2: SEHNR, FQNEAQ (reference sequence). Trimming took 1 base from V and 2 from J; bases not matched to a gene: 5. The CDR3 totals 16 residues. The CDR3 region is CASSLGRTSEQETQYF. CDR3 DNA: TGTGCCAGCAGCTTAGGTCGGACTAGCGAACAAGAGACCCAGTACTTC.

The rearrangement uses TRBV11-2 and TRBJ2-3, with 8 bases lining up with TRBD2. With V trimmed by 4 bases and J by 4 bases, 7 bases remained unmatched. The V gene's germline CDR1 is SGHAT and CDR2 FQNNGV. This CDR3 region has 15 residues. Here the CDR3 DNA reads TGTGCCAGCAGCTCTGACGGGACTAGACCAGATACGCAGTATTTT. Its translation is CASSSDGTRPDTQYF.

CDR3: CASGGNYEQYF. CDR3 sequence (DNA): TGTGCCAGTGGGGGGAACTACGAGCAGTACTTC. The genes are TRBV9 and TRBJ2-7, with D tentatively TRBD2 (6 bases). This CDR3 has 11 residues. Germline V gives CDR1 SGDLS, CDR2 YYNGEE. The V and J ends lost 8 bases and 3 bases respectively, with 9 bases between them.

This clone was observed a few times. The genes are TRBV7-9 and TRBJ1-1, with 7 bases lining up with TRBD1. The CDR3 length is 15 residues. Germline CDR1 is SEHNR and CDR2 is FQNEAQ (reference sequence). The V gene end was trimmed by 9 bases and the J gene end by 0 bases; junction bases not matched to a gene: 10. Here the CDR3 DNA reads TGTGCCAGTCCTGACGGGACAGCCTTGAACACTGAAGCTTTCTTT. Protein sequence: CASPDGTALNTEAFF.

V and J are TRBV5-1 and TRBJ2-3; D not resolved. CDR1 and CDR2 (germline): SGHRS, YFSETQ. V shed 0 bases and J shed 3 bases, with 11 bases lying between them. The CDR3 runs 15 residues. DNA of the CDR3: TGCGCCAGCAGCTTGGTCCAACTCGGAACAGATACGCAGTATTTT. It yields the protein CASSLVQLGTDTQYF.

CDR3 in amino acids: CASLDRNTEAFF. CDR3 nucleotide sequence: TGTGCCAGCCTAGACAGGAACACTGAAGCTTTCTTT. The V call is TRBV2, the J call TRBJ1-1; maybe TRBD1 (5 bases). This CDR3 comprises 12 residues. Trimming stripped 8 bases from V and 1 base from J, with 8 bases between. The germline CDR1 and CDR2 sequences are SNHLY and FYNNEI.

V and J are TRBV5-1 and TRBJ2-1; TRBD1 matches 8 bases. Germline V CDR1 and CDR2: SGHRS, YFSETQ. This CDR3 region has 13 residues. The V segment lost 4 bases and the J segment 8 bases; nucleotides outside the gene matches: 5. The CDR3 sequence is CASSLGQGYEQFF. The CDR3 region has the DNA TGCGCCAGCAGCCTCGGACAGGGCTATGAGCAGTTCTTC.

The chain joins TRBV6-5 to TRBJ1-5; 8 nucleotides align to TRBD1. The CDR3 runs to 14 residues. Trimming cost V 3 bases and J 6 bases; bases outside gene matches: 4. Germline V lookup: CDR1 MNHEY, CDR2 SVGAGI. CDR3 in amino acids: CASSYGQGGQPQHF. The CDR3 coding sequence is TGTGCCAGCAGTTATGGACAGGGCGGTCAGCCCCAGCATTTT.

The genes are TRBV7-9 and TRBJ2-1, with 8 bases fitting TRBD2. The CDR3 spans 16 residues. Germline-derived CDR1 and CDR2 are SEHNR and FQNEAQ (reference sequence). V dropped 0 bases and J dropped 9; count of bases not matched to a gene: 10. The CDR3 loop is CASSLAGGAVRPEQFF. The CDR3 region has the DNA TGTGCCAGCAGCTTAGCCGGGGGGGCCGTTCGGCCTGAGCAGTTCTTC.

The chain couples TRBV18 to TRBJ1-1; D gene ambiguous. The CDR3 has 13 residues. In germline, CDR1 is KGHSH, CDR2 LQKENI. V gave up 4 bases and J gave up 2 bases, with 8 bases separating them. Here the CDR3 reads CASSREPNTEAFF. The CDR3 nucleotides are TGTGCCAGCTCACGGGAGCCTAACACTGAAGCTTTCTTT.

This clone was seen a single time. This chain links TRBV7-9 with TRBJ1-1; the D gene is possibly TRBD1 (5 bases). V lost 1 base and J 0 bases, leaving 15 bases between the germline ends. Germline V gene lookup returns CDR1 SEHNR and CDR2 FQNEAQ (reference sequence). The CDR3 length is 17 residues. The CDR3, as DNA: TGTGCCAGCAGCTTAGGGTTTAACAGGTTTTTGAACACTGAAGCTTTCTTT. Translating gives CASSLGFNRFLNTEAFF.

V gene TRBV30 combines with J gene TRBJ1-2, with TRBD1 matching over 7 bases. The CDR3 has 10 amino acids. Germline V lookup: CDR1 GTSNPN, CDR2 SVGIG (reference sequence). Trimming at V came to 7 bases and at J to 7 bases, leaving 3 bases not matched to a gene. The CDR3 nucleotides read TGTGCCTCACAGGGGAGTGGCTACACCTTC. Protein: CASQGSGYTF.